Each of the 30 T cell receptor beta chains below was sequenced from the same sample in a study of identifying expanded T cells in peripheral blood. The repertoire was sequenced with immunoSEQ multiplex PCR; TCRdb's copy has only in-frame clones and lacks some. The table lists 60,000 to 65,000 clones, about 80% of them singletons. The sequencing sample was made of blood. The receptors come from a person aged 18-70 years in good health.

The J gene is TRBJ2-6, the V gene TRBV5-1; 7 bases are a match to TRBD2. Germline CDR1 reads SGHRS; CDR2 reads YFSETQ. The length of the CDR3 is 16 residues. Trimming took 0 bases from V and 2 from J; bases not matched to a gene: 2. CDR3 region: CASSLAGGTGANVLTF. CDR3 DNA: TGCGCCAGCAGCTTGGCGGGAGGTACTGGGGCCAACGTCCTGACTTTC.

Turning to this clone: The sample has other DNA sequences that encode this CDR3 too. This sequence joins TRBV6-1 and TRBJ2-5; 7 positions agree with TRBD2. V shed 9 bases, J shed 5 bases, and the junction held 9 bases outside the gene matches. The CDR3 covers 13 residues. Germline CDR1 MNHNS, CDR2 SASEGT. DNA of the CDR3: TGTGCCAGTACTGTTGGGACTACGGAGACCCAGTACTTC. It is translated as CASTVGTTETQYF.

The sample holds a few counts of this clone. The chain is built from TRBV4-2 and TRBJ2-7; a possible D gene is TRBD2 (6 bases). V lost 3 bases to trimming and J lost 7 bases, with 19 bases between them. Germline values: CDR1 LGHNA, CDR2 YNFKEQ. The CDR3 consists of 15 residues. CDR3 sequence: CASSQNLEEGREQYF. The CDR3 bases are TGTGCCAGCAGCCAGAACCTGGAGGAGGGGCGGGAGCAGTACTTC.

This sequence joins TRBV5-1 and TRBJ1-1; 10 positions match TRBD1. V lost 4 bases to trimming and J lost 0 bases; unmatched junction nucleotides: 6. The CDR3 is made up of 16 amino acids. Germline V gene lookup returns CDR1 SGHRS and CDR2 YFSETQ. The DNA for the CDR3 is TGCGCCAGCAGCCGGGACAGGGGTCCCCTGAACACTGAAGCTTTCTTT. It encodes CASSRDRGPLNTEAFF.

V gene TRBV28 combines with J gene TRBJ2-3; TRBD2 matches 10 bases. Germline loops: CDR1 MDHEN, CDR2 SYDVKM. The CDR3 is 15 residues long. The ends lost 5 bases at V and 4 bases at J; junction bases unmatched: 6. CDR3 amino acids: CASSVQLAGSDTQYF. The CDR3 bases are TGTGCCAGCAGTGTCCAACTAGCGGGGTCAGATACGCAGTATTTT. The full variable domain, rest sourced from reference TRBV28 and TRBJ2-3, is DVKVTQSSRYLVKRTGEKVFLECVQDMDHENMFWYRQDPGLGLRLIYFSYDVKMKEKGDIPEGYSVSREKKERFSLILESASTNQTSMYLCASSVQLAGSDTQYFGPGTRLTVL.

V is TRBV9 and J is TRBJ2-3; D gene ambiguous. Germline CDR1 is SGDLS and CDR2 is YYNGEE. This CDR3 is built from 11 residues. V was trimmed by 10 bases and J by 6 bases, leaving 12 bases between them. This CDR3 is CASRGTDTQYF. The CDR3 nucleotides read TGTGCCTCGAGAGGAACGGATACGCAGTATTTT.

This clone has a single count. The chain links TRBV18 to TRBJ1-5, with D unclear. The CDR3 covers 14 residues. CDR1 KGHSH and CDR2 LQKENI come from the germline V gene. The V and J ends lost 1 base and 4 bases respectively, with 8 bases between them. This chain's CDR3 is CASSPQETNQPQHF. The CDR3 DNA is TGTGCCAGCTCACCACAAGAGACTAATCAGCCCCAGCATTTT.

The rearrangement links TRBV7-3 to TRBJ2-1, with 13 bases aligning to TRBD2. Per germline, CDR1 SGHTA and CDR2 FQGTGA. The ends lost 5 bases at V and 3 bases at J; junction bases unmatched: 16. The CDR3 loop spans 20 amino acids. The CDR3 region is CASSPLGQRTSGGIYNEQFF. The CDR3 nucleotides read TGTGCCAGCAGCCCGCTTGGACAACGGACTAGCGGGGGAATCTACAATGAGCAGTTCTTC.

The rearrangement uses TRBV7-2 and TRBJ1-1, with TRBD1 identical over 7 bases. CDR3 length equals 14 residues. Germline trimming cut 3 bases from V and 4 bases from J; bases unmatched to any gene: 5. CDR1 and CDR2 from the germline V gene are SGHTA and FQGNSA. CDR3 sequence: CASSLAGGPTEAFF. The CDR3 region has the DNA TGTGCCAGCAGCTTGGCAGGGGGACCCACTGAAGCTTTCTTT.

The chain employs TRBV6-6 and TRBJ2-5; 12 nucleotides agree with TRBD2. V lost 7 bases, J lost 7 bases, and 7 bases stayed unmatched. Germline-derived CDR1 and CDR2 are MNHNY and SVGAGI (reference sequence). The CDR3 totals 14 residues. The CDR3 region has the DNA TGTGCCAGCACACCTAGCGGGGGGGAGGGGACCCAGTACTTC. Translating gives CASTPSGGEGTQYF.

The rearrangement joins TRBV2 to TRBJ2-6, with 8 bases aligning to TRBD1. Germline V CDR1 and CDR2: SNHLY, FYNNEI. This CDR3 is built from 15 residues. V dropped 5 bases and J dropped 4; count of bases not matched to a gene: 4. The CDR3 protein is CASSYQGAGANVLTF. The CDR3, as DNA: TGTGCCAGCAGTTATCAGGGGGCAGGGGCCAACGTCCTGACTTTC.

The J gene is TRBJ1-4, the V gene TRBV6-6; 7 bases align to TRBD1. Germline V gene sequence: CDR1 MNHNY, CDR2 SVGAGI (reference sequence). The CDR3 contains 14 residues. The trim removed 2 bases at V and 5 bases at J, leaving 2 bases unmatched. CDR3 amino acids: CASSYRQGNEKLFF. CDR3 coding DNA: TGTGCCAGCAGTTACAGACAGGGAAATGAAAAACTGTTTTTT.

The chain couples TRBV5-1 to TRBJ1-4, with 7 bases aligning to TRBD1. J lost 4 bases, V lost 6 bases, and 9 bases had no gene match. CDR1 and CDR2 from the germline V gene are SGHRS and YFSETQ. The CDR3 loop spans 15 amino acids. CDR3 residues: CASNQGGADNEKLFF. CDR3 DNA sequence: TGCGCCAGCAACCAGGGGGGTGCCGATAATGAAAAACTGTTTTTT.

The rearrangement joins TRBV9 to TRBJ2-1; no firm D call. V was trimmed by 0 bases and J by 6 bases, leaving 13 bases between them. CDR1 is SGDLS and CDR2 is YYNGEE in the germline V gene. The CDR3 has 15 residues. The CDR3 is CASSVEASTSNEQFF. CDR3 DNA sequence: TGTGCCAGCAGCGTAGAGGCTTCGACCTCCAATGAGCAGTTCTTC.

The J gene is TRBJ2-7, the V gene TRBV9, with 10 positions matching TRBD1. The ends lost 0 bases at V and 7 bases at J; junction bases unmatched: 4. The germline V gene has CDR1 SGDLS and CDR2 YYNGEE. The CDR3 has 14 amino acids. CDR3 region: CASSVGQGALEQYF. CDR3 DNA sequence: TGTGCCAGCAGCGTAGGACAGGGGGCATTGGAGCAGTACTTC.

The chain uses TRBV15 and TRBJ2-3; 9 bases map to TRBD2. CDR1 and CDR2 (germline): LNHNV, YYDKDF (reference sequence). V trimming: 0 bases; J trimming: 1 base; junction bases outside the gene matches: 2. The CDR3 covers 16 residues. The CDR3 DNA sequence: TGTGCCACCAGCAGAGACACTAGCGGGCGCACAGATACGCAGTATTTT. Encoded protein: CATSRDTSGRTDTQYF.

The genes are TRBV7-9 and TRBJ2-1; 10 bases align to TRBD1. CDR1 is SEHNR and CDR2 is FQNEAQ in the germline V gene (reference sequence). CDR3 size: 14 residues. Losses at the gene ends were 4 bases for V and 10 bases for J; bases not matched to a gene: 7. CDR3 region: CASSSVGGQGEQFF. CDR3 coding DNA: TGTGCCAGCAGCTCCGTCGGGGGACAGGGGGAGCAGTTCTTC.

The chain combines TRBV30 with TRBJ1-2; D not resolved. CDR1 and CDR2 (germline): GTSNPN, SVGIG (reference sequence). This CDR3 spans 12 amino acids. The V end lost 2 bases, the J end lost 2 bases, and 6 bases lay between the germline ends. The CDR3 sequence is CAWSIRNYGYTF. The CDR3 bases are TGTGCCTGGAGTATCAGAAACTATGGCTACACCTTC.

This clone came up once. V gene TRBV2 combines with J gene TRBJ1-5; 7 bases align to TRBD1. The CDR3 runs to 16 residues. The ends lost 1 base at V and 4 bases at J; junction bases unmatched: 7. Germline-derived CDR1 and CDR2 are SNHLY and FYNNEI. CDR3 residues: CASSEVGPGQNQPQHF. The CDR3 nucleotides are TGTGCCAGCAGTGAAGTAGGCCCGGGACAGAATCAGCCCCAGCATTTT.

The rearrangement uses TRBV14 and TRBJ2-1; 7 bases fit TRBD2. The germline V gene has CDR1 SGHDN and CDR2 FVKESK. Losses at the gene ends were 8 bases for V and 4 bases for J; bases not matched to a gene: 8. The CDR3 totals 14 residues. The CDR3 sequence: CASSKWGGYNEQFF. In DNA, the CDR3 is TGTGCCAGCTCAAAATGGGGGGGATACAATGAGCAGTTCTTC. Filled out from reference TRBV14 and TRBJ2-1, the complete variable domain reads EAGVTQFPSHSVIEKGQTVTLRCDPISGHDNLYWYRRVMGKEIKFLLHFVKESKQDESGMPNNRFLAERTGGTYSTLKVQPAELEDSGVYFCASSKWGGYNEQFFGPGTRLTVL.

This chain joins TRBV2 and TRBJ2-7, with D perhaps being TRBD1 or TRBD2 (6 bases each). Germline V gene sequence: CDR1 SNHLY, CDR2 FYNNEI. There are 15 residues in the CDR3. Between the trimmed V and J ends, which lost 3 bases and 6 bases, there was a span of 18 bases. This CDR3 reads CASSEAGQRSGEQYF. Written as DNA, the CDR3 is TGTGCCAGCAGTGAGGCGGGACAAAGGTCGGGCGAGCAGTACTTC.

This rearrangement joins TRBV9 to TRBJ2-3, with D perhaps being TRBD1 or TRBD2 (6 bases each). The CDR3 sequence is 16 residues long. The germline V gene has CDR1 SGDLS and CDR2 YYNGEE. V gave up 0 bases and J gave up 2 bases, with 13 bases separating them. The DNA of the CDR3 is TGTGCCAGCAGCGTAGCCGGGGGCCAAAACACAGATACGCAGTATTTT. Protein product: CASSVAGGQNTDTQYF.

This clone was counted once. The chain employs TRBV19 and TRBJ1-6; D is perhaps TRBD1 (5 bases). The germline gives CDR1 LNHDA, CDR2 SQIVND (reference sequence). The CDR3 covers 17 residues. Trimming left V 5 bases short and J 0 bases short, with 14 bases between. The CDR3 DNA sequence: TGTGCCAGTAGTGACGCAGGGTGGAGCTCCTATAATTCACCCCTCCACTTT. This translates into CASSDAGWSSYNSPLHF.

The J gene is TRBJ2-1, the V gene TRBV4-3; 9 bases map to TRBD1. Germline V gene data show CDR1 as LGHNA and CDR2 as YSLEER. The CDR3 runs 16 residues. Trimming removed 5 bases from V and 5 bases from J; junction bases left unmatched: 10. CDR3 protein: CASSSTGTGYNNEQFF. The CDR3 DNA sequence: TGCGCCAGCAGCAGTACCGGGACAGGGTATAACAATGAGCAGTTCTTC.

J is TRBJ2-2 and V is TRBV5-1; 7 bases align to TRBD1. Germline V gene sequence: CDR1 SGHRS, CDR2 YFSETQ. The CDR3 is 16 amino acids. J gave up 5 bases and V 0 bases, and 7 bases lay outside the gene matches. CDR3 sequence reads: CASSLGGGEGTGELFF. For the CDR3, the DNA is TGCGCCAGCAGCTTGGGAGGGGGCGAAGGGACCGGGGAGCTGTTTTTT.

This chain links TRBV7-9 with TRBJ1-1, with TRBD1 identical over 8 bases. V lost 6 bases and J lost 1; bases outside the gene matches: 10. This CDR3 contains 16 residues. Germline CDR1 and CDR2: SEHNR and FQNEAQ (reference sequence). The CDR3, as DNA: TGTGCCAGCAGGACCGACCTGGGACAGGAGAACACTGAAGCTTTCTTT. This gives the protein CASRTDLGQENTEAFF.

The chain recombines TRBV11-2 with TRBJ2-1, with 15 bases fitting TRBD2. The CDR3 is 19 amino acids. Germline V gene data show CDR1 as SGHAT and CDR2 as FQNNGV. V dropped 5 bases and J dropped 0; count of bases not matched to a gene: 8. DNA for the CDR3: TGTGCCAGCAGCGGGGGGACTAGCGGGAGGTTCAGCTCCTACAATGAGCAGTTCTTC. Protein sequence: CASSGGTSGRFSSYNEQFF.

The chain is built from TRBV19 and TRBJ1-2; D not certain. This CDR3 is built from 12 residues. Trimming cost V 7 bases and J 3 bases, with 9 bases left between them. Germline-derived CDR1 and CDR2 are LNHDA and SQIVND (reference sequence). This chain's CDR3 is CASTSDDYGYTF. CDR3 in DNA: TGTGCCAGTACCTCAGACGACTATGGCTACACCTTC.

The V gene is TRBV12-1, the J gene TRBJ2-7; the table's TRBD2 call for D was not verified on the DNA. TRBV12-1 is tagged as a pseudogene. The CDR3 runs 17 residues. Here the CDR3 DNA reads TGTGCCAGCAGCTTACAAACTAGCGGGAGGGCGATTTACGAGCAGTACTTC. The encoded protein is CASSLQTSGRAIYEQYF.

This chain connects TRBV28 to TRBJ1-1, with 12 positions matching TRBD1. CDR1 is MDHEN, CDR2 SYDVKM, per germline. The CDR3 is 15 amino acids. Trimming cost V 6 bases and J 5 bases; bases outside gene matches: 7. CDR3 amino acids: CASSPGQGAWTEAFF. CDR3 in DNA: TGTGCCAGCAGCCCGGGACAGGGGGCATGGACTGAAGCTTTCTTT.